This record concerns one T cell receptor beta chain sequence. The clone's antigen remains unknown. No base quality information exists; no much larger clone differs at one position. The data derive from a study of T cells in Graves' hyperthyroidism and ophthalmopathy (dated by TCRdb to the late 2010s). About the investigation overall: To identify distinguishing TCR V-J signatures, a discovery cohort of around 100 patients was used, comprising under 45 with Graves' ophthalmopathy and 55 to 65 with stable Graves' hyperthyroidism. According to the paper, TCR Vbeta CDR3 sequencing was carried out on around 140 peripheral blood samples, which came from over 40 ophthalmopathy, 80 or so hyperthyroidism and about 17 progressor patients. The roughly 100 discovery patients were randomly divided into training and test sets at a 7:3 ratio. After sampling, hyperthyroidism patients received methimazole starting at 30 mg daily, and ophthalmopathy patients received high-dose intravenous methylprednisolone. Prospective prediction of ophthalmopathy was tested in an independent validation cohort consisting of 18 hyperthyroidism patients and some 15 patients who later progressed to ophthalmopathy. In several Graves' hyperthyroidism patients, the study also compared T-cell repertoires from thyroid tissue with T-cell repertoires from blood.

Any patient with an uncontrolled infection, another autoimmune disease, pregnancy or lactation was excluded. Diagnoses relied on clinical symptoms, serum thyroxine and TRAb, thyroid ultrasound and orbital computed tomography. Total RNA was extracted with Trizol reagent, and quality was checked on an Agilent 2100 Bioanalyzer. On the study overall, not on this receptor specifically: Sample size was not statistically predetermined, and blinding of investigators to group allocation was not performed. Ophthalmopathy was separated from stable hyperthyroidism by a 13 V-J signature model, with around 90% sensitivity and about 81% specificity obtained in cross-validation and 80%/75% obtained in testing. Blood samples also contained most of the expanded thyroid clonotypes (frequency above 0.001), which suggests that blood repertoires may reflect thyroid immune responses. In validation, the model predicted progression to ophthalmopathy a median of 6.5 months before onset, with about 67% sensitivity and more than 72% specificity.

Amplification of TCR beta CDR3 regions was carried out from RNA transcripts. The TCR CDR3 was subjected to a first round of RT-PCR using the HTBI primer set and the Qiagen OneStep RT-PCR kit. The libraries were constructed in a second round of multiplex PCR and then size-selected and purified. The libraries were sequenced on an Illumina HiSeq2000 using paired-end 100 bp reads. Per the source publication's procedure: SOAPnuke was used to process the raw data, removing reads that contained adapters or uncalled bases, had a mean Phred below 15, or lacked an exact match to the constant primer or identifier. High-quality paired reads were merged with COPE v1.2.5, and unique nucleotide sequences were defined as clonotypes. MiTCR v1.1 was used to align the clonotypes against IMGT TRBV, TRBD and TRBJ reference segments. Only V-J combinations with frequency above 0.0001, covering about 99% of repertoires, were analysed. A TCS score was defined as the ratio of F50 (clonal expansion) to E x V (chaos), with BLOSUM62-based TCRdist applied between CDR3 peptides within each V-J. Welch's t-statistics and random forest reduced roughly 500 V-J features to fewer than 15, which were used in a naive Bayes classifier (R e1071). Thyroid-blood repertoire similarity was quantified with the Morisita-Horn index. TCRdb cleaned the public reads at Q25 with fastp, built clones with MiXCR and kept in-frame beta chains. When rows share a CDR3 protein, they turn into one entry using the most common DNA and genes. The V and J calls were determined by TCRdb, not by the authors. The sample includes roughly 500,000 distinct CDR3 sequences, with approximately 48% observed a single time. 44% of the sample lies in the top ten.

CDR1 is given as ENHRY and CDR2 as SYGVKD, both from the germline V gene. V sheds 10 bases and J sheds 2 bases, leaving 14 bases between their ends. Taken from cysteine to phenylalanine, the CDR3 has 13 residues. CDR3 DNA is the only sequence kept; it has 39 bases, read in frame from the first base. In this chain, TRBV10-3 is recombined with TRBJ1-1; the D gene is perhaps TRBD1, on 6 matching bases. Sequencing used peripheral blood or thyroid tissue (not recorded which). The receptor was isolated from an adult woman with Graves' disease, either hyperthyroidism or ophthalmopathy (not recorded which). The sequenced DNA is TGTGCCACACAGGGACAACAAAACACTGAAGCTTTCTTT. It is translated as CATQGQQNTEAFF.